These 4 T cell receptor beta chains originate from one sample sequenced in a study of early T cells in non-severe SARS-CoV-2 infection. TCRdb re-called the 5' RACE reads with MiXCR, one entry per CDR3 protein. The data show 30,000 or so distinct CDR3 sequences, with more than 6% seen just once and roughly 4.1% held by the top ten. Material: whole blood. The receptors derive from an adult who was a healthcare worker with PCR-confirmed SARS-CoV-2 infection or an uninfected control (not recorded which).

A few counts support this clonotype. Sequence at one end of the junction differs from germline and may be a read error. The chain joins TRBV2 to TRBJ1-1, with 9 bases aligning to TRBD1. The germline V gene encodes CDR1 SNHLY and CDR2 FYNNEI. The CDR3 loop spans 14 amino acids. CDR3: CASSFGQGNSEAFF. CDR3 in DNA: TGTGCCAGCAGCTTTGGACAGGGGAACTCTGAAGCTTTCTTT.

The gene calls are TRBV27 and TRBJ2-7, with D possibly being TRBD2 (5 bases). V lost 10 bases, J lost 2 bases, and 12 bases lay in between. CDR3 length equals 12 residues. In germline, CDR1 is MNHEY, CDR2 SMNVEV (reference sequence). In nucleotides, the CDR3 is TGTGCCACTTCGGGATCCGCCTACGAGCAGTACTTC. This gives the protein CATSGSAYEQYF.

The rearrangement links TRBV11-3 to TRBJ2-2, with TRBD1 identical over 8 bases. Germline V gives CDR1 SGHNT, CDR2 YENEEA. Unmatched junction bases numbered 3, after V lost 3 bases and J lost 3 bases. CDR3 length: 15 amino acids. CDR3 loop: CASSFGTGHTGELFF. DNA of the CDR3: TGTGCCAGCAGCTTCGGGACAGGTCACACCGGGGAGCTGTTTTTT.

The gene calls are TRBV19 and TRBJ2-1; the D gene could be TRBD1 or TRBD2 (5 bases each). V lost 6 bases and J lost 2, with 8 bases in between. CDR1 is LNHDA and CDR2 is SQIVND in the germline V gene (reference sequence). The CDR3 totals 13 residues. DNA for the CDR3: TGTGCCAGTAGCCGGGGACCCTACAATGAGCAGTTCTTC. Translated: CASSRGPYNEQFF. Looking up the rest from reference TRBV19 and TRBJ2-1 gives the full variable domain: DGGITQSPKYLFRKEGQNVTLSCEQNLNHDAMYWYRQDPGQGLRLIYYSQIVNDFQKGDIAEGYSVSREKKESFPLTVTSAQKNPTAFYLCASSRGPYNEQFFGPGTRLTVL.